The T cell receptor beta chain described here comes from a study of T-cell memory formation after mild COVID-19. Whole-study context: Clustering of TCRs was largely donor specific. The study's findings and limits: Pre-infection memory already had some responding clones, implying cross-reactive memory joined.

Turning to this clonotype: Its antigen is undetermined.

The V gene's germline CDR1 is MDHEN and CDR2 SYDVKM. The V and J ends lost 4 bases and 5 bases, in that order; junction bases with no gene match: 7. The CDR3 is made up of 15 amino acids. TCRdb used MiXCR to reprocess the 5' RACE reads, holding one entry per CDR3 protein. Among about 440,000 distinct CDR3 sequences listed, 20% were seen once. This sequence originates from an adult woman who had mild COVID-19 (a few samples of this study predate the infection). Cell type and time point are not known. Sequencing input: PBMCs or a T cell subset sorted from them (not recorded which). V and J are TRBV28 and TRBJ1-2; 10 positions match TRBD1. CDR3 in amino acids: CASSSPGQGRYGYTF. CDR3 nucleotide sequence: TGTGCCAGCAGTTCACCGGGACAGGGGAGATATGGCTACACCTTC.